Following are 19 T cell receptor beta chains from one sample sequenced in a study of human T cells and chemical hapten exposure. Time point here: patch test 1, 2 weeks after DPC sensitization. Documented treatment: therapeutic diphenylcyclopropenone sensitization with weekly scalp DPC. TCRdb itself ran the RACE reads through MiXCR, one entry per CDR3 protein. The data show roughly 160,000 distinct CDR3 sequences, roughly 15% seen once. The material was whole blood, obtained in connection with sensitization to the hapten diphenylcyclopropenone (DPC). Every receptor here comes from a woman in her twenties or thirties with alopecia areata. Some clones in this sample may be carry-over from other donors' samples.

This clonotype has ten or more counts. V gene TRBV7-2 combines with J gene TRBJ1-1; possibly TRBD1 for D (6 bases). The CDR3 is made up of 14 amino acids. Between the trimmed V and J ends, which lost 1 base and 2 bases, there was a span of 8 bases. From germline, CDR1 is SGHTA and CDR2 FQGNSA. Here the CDR3 reads CASSLGGLNTEAFF. DNA for the CDR3: TGTGCCAGCAGCTTAGGGGGGCTTAACACTGAAGCTTTCTTT. The entire variable domain, with the rest obtained from reference TRBV7-2 and TRBJ1-1, is as follows: GAGVSQSPSNKVTEKGKDVELRCDPISGHTALYWYRQSLGQGLEFLIYFQGNSAPDKSGLPSDRFSAERTGGSVSTLTIQRTQQEDSAVYLCASSLGGLNTEAFFGQGTRLTVV.

The rearrangement joins TRBV6-6 to TRBJ1-1; possible D gene TRBD1, 6 bases. The CDR3 runs to 14 residues. Trimming shortened V by 4 bases and J by 11 bases, and 20 bases separated the two germline ends. Germline V lookup: CDR1 MNHNY, CDR2 SVGAGI (reference sequence). The CDR3 bases are TGTGCCAGCAGTTCCTCCCACAGGGCCGAGAGGGCTTTCTTT. This gives the protein CASSSSHRAERAFF.

This chain uses TRBV4-3 with TRBJ2-2; no clear D gene. The CDR3 runs 16 residues. V gave up 0 bases and J gave up 3 bases, with 11 bases separating them. The germline V gene has CDR1 LGHNA and CDR2 YSLEER. This CDR3 reads CASSQETASYTGELFF. CDR3 DNA sequence: TGCGCCAGCAGCCAAGAGACCGCAAGTTACACCGGGGAGCTGTTTTTT.

This clonotype has at least ten counts. The chain couples TRBV7-6 to TRBJ2-1, with D uncertain. The CDR3 extends over 13 amino acids. V lost 5 bases and J lost 9, with 14 bases in between. Germline CDR1 is SGHVS and CDR2 is FNYEAQ. The CDR3 DNA follows: TGTGCCAGCAGCGCCCGGGTTGTCAGTGAGCAGTTCTTC. It specifies CASSARVVSEQFF.

J is TRBJ1-5 and V is TRBV2, with D perhaps TRBD1 (5 bases). V lost 5 bases to trimming and J lost 7 bases, with 15 bases between them. This CDR3 spans 14 amino acids. CDR1 is SNHLY and CDR2 is FYNNEI in the germline V gene. The CDR3 DNA is TGTGCCAGCAGTTCGTGGCAGGGCGCGCAGCCCCAGCATTTT. It yields the protein CASSSWQGAQPQHF.

Points on this clonotype: Germline is not matched at one junction end, which may reflect a read error. The rearrangement links TRBV15 to TRBJ1-4; the D gene is possibly TRBD1 (5 bases). The CDR3 length is 16 residues. Germline V gene data show CDR1 as LNHNV and CDR2 as YYDKDF (reference sequence). The CDR3 loop reads CATSRDAGTTNEKLFF. The CDR3 region has the DNA TGTGCCACCAGCCGAGACGCAGGGACAACTAATGAAAAACTGTTTTTT.

This clonotype was detected only a few times. The rearrangement uses TRBV11-3 and TRBJ2-1; 11 nucleotides match TRBD2. V was clipped by 0 bases and J by 7 bases; unmatched bases: 2. Germline-derived CDR1 and CDR2 are SGHNT and YENEEA. CDR3 length equals 15 residues. DNA of the CDR3: TGTGCCAGCAGCTTAGAACTAGCGGGGGAGAATGAGCAGTTCTTC. Translating gives CASSLELAGENEQFF. Complete variable domain (other parts from reference TRBV11-3 and TRBJ2-1): EAGVVQSPRYKIIEKKQPVAFWCNPISGHNTLYWYLQNLGQGPELLIRYENEEAVDDSQLPKDRFSAERLKGVDSTLKIQPAELGDSAVYLCASSLELAGENEQFFGPGTRLTVL.

The rearrangement uses TRBV6-1 and TRBJ2-7; 7 bases agree with TRBD1. The J segment lost 4 bases and the V segment lost 7 bases, leaving 10 bases of the junction unmatched. This CDR3 region has 14 residues. Germline assignment: CDR1 MNHNS and CDR2 SASEGT. The CDR3 DNA is TGTGCCAGCACCGGTGGGACAGTCGGGTACGAGCAGTACTTC. It translates to CASTGGTVGYEQYF.

This chain uses TRBV7-6 with TRBJ2-7, with D perhaps assigned TRBD1 or TRBD2 (5 bases each). The germline V gene encodes CDR1 SGHVS and CDR2 FNYEAQ. Trimming left V 5 bases short and J 7 bases short, with 18 bases between. CDR3 length equals 14 residues. The CDR3 sequence: CASSPGTTYGEQYF. The CDR3 bases are TGTGCCAGCAGCCCCGGGACGACGTACGGGGAGCAGTACTTC.

This clonotype was recorded many times. J is TRBJ2-1 and V is TRBV19, with a possible D match to TRBD1 (5 bases). CDR1 and CDR2 (germline): LNHDA, SQIVND (reference sequence). This CDR3 spans 15 amino acids. V was trimmed by 4 bases and J by 5 bases, leaving 15 bases between them. CDR3 nucleotides: TGTGCCAGTAGTACGCGACGAGGACAACACAATGAGCAGTTCTTC. It specifies CASSTRRGQHNEQFF. The full variable domain, completed using reference TRBV19 and TRBJ2-1, is DGGITQSPKYLFRKEGQNVTLSCEQNLNHDAMYWYRQDPGQGLRLIYYSQIVNDFQKGDIAEGYSVSREKKESFPLTVTSAQKNPTAFYLCASSTRRGQHNEQFFGPGTRLTVL.

The chain combines TRBV10-2 with TRBJ2-1; 16 bases line up with TRBD2. The CDR3 is 13 amino acids. J lost 9 bases, V lost 8 bases, and 1 base had no gene match. Germline-derived CDR1 and CDR2 are WSHSY and SAAADI. The CDR3 bases are TGCGCCAGCGGGACTAGCGGGAGGGGTGAGCAGTTCTTC. It encodes CASGTSGRGEQFF.

This clonotype was picked up many times. V gene TRBV4-3 combines with J gene TRBJ2-5; TRBD2 aligns across 11 bases. This CDR3 is 19 amino acids long. Germline values: CDR1 LGHNA, CDR2 YSLEER. J gave up 5 bases and V 0 bases, and 14 bases lay outside the gene matches. CDR3 sequence: CASSQELMTSGDGPETQYF. Here the CDR3 DNA reads TGCGCCAGCAGCCAAGAACTAATGACTAGCGGGGACGGACCGGAGACCCAGTACTTC.

This chain joins TRBV6-5 and TRBJ2-5; weak D call: TRBD1 (6 bases). CDR3 size: 17 residues. Germline CDR1 MNHEY, CDR2 SVGAGI. Trimming left V 5 bases short and J 3 bases short, with 22 bases between. The CDR3 DNA reads TGTGCCAGCAGTCACACCCCTCCTACAGGGCCCAAAGAGACCCAGTACTTC. This gives the protein CASSHTPPTGPKETQYF.

This rearrangement joins TRBV3-1 to TRBJ2-7; unclear D gene. Germline V gene data show CDR1 as LGHDT and CDR2 as YNNKEL (reference sequence). The CDR3 is 12 residues long. V lost 1 base and J 6 bases, leaving 7 bases between the germline ends. The CDR3 here is CASSQVAVEQYF. CDR3 nucleotide sequence: TGTGCCAGCAGCCAAGTTGCGGTCGAGCAGTACTTC.

This clonotype was seen repeatedly, ten times or more. This chain joins TRBV14 and TRBJ1-1; D is unresolved. Deletions cut 1 base from V and 12 bases from J, with 0 bases between. In germline, CDR1 is SGHDN, CDR2 FVKESK. This CDR3 is 8 amino acids long. In DNA form, the CDR3 reads TGTGCCAGCAGCCAAGCTTTCTTT. This sequence encodes CASSQAFF.

The chain recombines TRBV24-1 with TRBJ2-1; 11 nucleotides align to TRBD2. The CDR3 has 18 residues. Germline CDR1 KGHDR, CDR2 SFDVKD. With V trimmed by 1 base and J by 2 bases, 6 bases remained unmatched. The chain's CDR3 is CATSDFSGGASTYNEQFF. CDR3 bases: TGTGCCACCAGTGATTTTAGCGGGGGGGCCTCTACCTACAATGAGCAGTTCTTC.

The CDR3 DNA is TGTGCCAGCAGCTTGAGGGGAGCTATAACGGGCTACACCTTC. Translated, it gives CASSLRGAITGYTF. V usage is TRBV5-5 and J usage is TRBJ1-2; D may be TRBD1 (5 bases). The CDR3 length is 14 residues. Trimming removed 1 base from V and 8 bases from J, with 15 bases in between. Germline-derived CDR1 and CDR2 are SGHKS and YYEKEE (reference sequence).

This clonotype was observed a few times. The V call is TRBV10-3, the J call TRBJ2-7; D gene unclear. The CDR3 is 12 amino acids. Trimming cost V 5 bases and J 2 bases, with 7 bases left between them. Germline CDR1 reads ENHRY; CDR2 reads SYGVKD. CDR3 DNA sequence: TGTGCCATCAGTAAGGGTACCTACGAGCAGTACTTC. It encodes CAISKGTYEQYF.

This clonotype was found a few times. The chain uses TRBV29-1 and TRBJ2-3; D is unresolved. The CDR3 has 11 amino acids. V gave up 4 bases and J gave up 9 bases, with 11 bases separating them. Germline V gene lookup returns CDR1 SQVTM and CDR2 ANQGSEA. Here the CDR3 DNA reads TGCAGCGTTGTCGACTCCCGGACGCAGTATTTT. It yields the protein CSVVDSRTQYF.